This is a list of T cell receptor beta chains from one sample in a study of cytomegalovirus exposure and HLA in healthy donors. Produced via immunoSEQ multiplex PCR; TCRdb's table is partial and in-frame only. The data hold hundreds of thousands of clones, with around nine tenths observed a single time. Sample: PBMCs. The origin of the receptors is a woman under 30 in good health and CMV-seronegative. Both conserved end residues are part of each CDR3. The order of the fields is CDR3 DNA, CDR3 protein, CDR3 length, clone size, V gene, J gene, D gene. The D gene is left open where the match is weak. Clone sizes are given selectively: once, few, many, or a class where the clone is expanded.

TGTGCCAGCAGCCCAATGGACAGGAGGTCGGCCTACGAGCAGTACTTC	CASSPMDRRSAYEQYF	16	.	TRBV7-6	TRBJ2-7	TRBD1
TGCGCCAGCAGCCAAGCCCGAATCGGGGAGGATACGCAGTATTTT	CASSQARIGEDTQYF	15	.	TRBV4-3	TRBJ2-3	.
TGTGCCATCAGGGAATTGACAGGGCAGGGCCGGAACACTGAAGCTTTCTTT	CAIRELTGQGRNTEAFF	17	.	TRBV10-3	TRBJ1-1	TRBD1
TGTGCCAGCAGCTTAGTTATTGTGGGAGGTGCCCACGAGCAGTACTTC	CASSLVIVGGAHEQYF	16	.	TRBV7-2	TRBJ2-7	.
TGTGCCAGCAGCCCAACAGGGGGTACTAATGAAAAACTGTTTTTT	CASSPTGGTNEKLFF	15	.	TRBV7-2	TRBJ1-4	TRBD1
TGTGCCAGCAGTGACTGGACTCTTTACGAGCAGTACTTC	CASSDWTLYEQYF	13	.	TRBV2	TRBJ2-7	.
TGTGCCAGCAGTACCGGGGACAGTCTAGTGTCTAACTATGGCTACACCTTC	CASSTGDSLVSNYGYTF	17	.	TRBV21-1	TRBJ1-2	.
TGCGCCAGCAGTCCAAGACAGGGCGATAATTCACCCCTCCACTTT	CASSPRQGDNSPLHF	15	.	TRBV23-1	TRBJ1-6	TRBD1
TGCGCCAGCAGCCAAACTTACAGGCCCAATGAGCAGTTCTTC	CASSQTYRPNEQFF	14	.	TRBV5-1	TRBJ2-1	.
TGCAGCGCCCGACAGGGGTCCAGGTACGAGCAGTACTTC	CSARQGSRYEQYF	13	.	TRBV29-1	TRBJ2-7	TRBD1
TGTGCCAGCAGCAAGACAGAATCCTACGAGCAGTACTTC	CASSKTESYEQYF	13	.	TRBV11-2	TRBJ2-7	.
TGTGCCAGCAGCTTGTATGACTTCTCCTACGAGCAGTACTTC	CASSLYDFSYEQYF	14	.	TRBV5-6	TRBJ2-7	.
TGTGCCAGCAGCGCACCTAGCGGGAGGGCCAGGAATGAGCAGTTCTTC	CASSAPSGRARNEQFF	16	.	TRBV7-2	TRBJ2-1	TRBD2
TGTGCCAGCAGTGAACCGGGACAGGGCGTGTATAGCAATCAGCCCCAGCATTTT	CASSEPGQGVYSNQPQHF	18	.	TRBV27	TRBJ1-5	TRBD1
TGCAGCGTTATGGAGGGGGCAGGGTATGGCTACACCTTC	CSVMEGAGYGYTF	13	.	TRBV29-1	TRBJ1-2	TRBD1
TGTGCCAGCAGCCCTCTCGGGACTACTAGGAGTGAAAAACTGTTTTTT	CASSPLGTTRSEKLFF	16	.	TRBV11-2	TRBJ1-4	.
TGCGCCAGCAGCCGCCTGGCTAGCGGGGTAAGTGAGCAGTTCTTC	CASSRLASGVSEQFF	15	.	TRBV4-1	TRBJ2-1	TRBD2
TGTGCCAGCAGCTCACGATACGGGAGTTCCTACGAGCAGTACTTC	CASSSRYGSSYEQYF	15	.	TRBV7-2	TRBJ2-7	.
TGTGCCAGCAGCCTAACAGGGTCCGGGGAGCTGTTTTTT	CASSLTGSGELFF	13	.	TRBV11-2	TRBJ2-2	.
TGCAGCGTTGGGGGACAGAACTACGAGCAGTACTTC	CSVGGQNYEQYF	12	.	TRBV29-1	TRBJ2-7	TRBD1
TGTGCCAGCAGCGACCGGGACAAAATAGTAAAACTGTTTTTT	CASSDRDKIVKLFF	14	.	TRBV2	TRBJ1-4	.
TGTGCCAGTAGTATTTCACAGGGTCAGTTAAACGGCTACACCTTC	CASSISQGQLNGYTF	15	.	TRBV19	TRBJ1-2	.
TGTGCCAGCAGCCCCGGGACTCACGGTTCACCCCTCCACTTT	CASSPGTHGSPLHF	14	few	TRBV5-6	TRBJ1-6	.
TGCAGCGTTGAAGTGGGCTGGAACATTCAGTACTTC	CSVEVGWNIQYF	12	.	TRBV29-1	TRBJ2-4	.
TGTGCCTGGAGTAGGGTGACAGGGTTGAATCAGCCCCAGCATTTT	CAWSRVTGLNQPQHF	15	.	TRBV30	TRBJ1-5	TRBD1
TGTGCGAGTCTCCCGGGACTAGCGGTTCCTCTTAGCTCCTACAATGAGCAGTTCTTC	CASLPGLAVPLSSYNEQFF	19	once	TRBV27	TRBJ2-1	TRBD2
TGCGCCAGCAGCCAAGAAGTTAGCGGGAGTGGGGAGACCCAGTACTTC	CASSQEVSGSGETQYF	16	.	TRBV4-3	TRBJ2-5	TRBD2
TGCGCCAGCAGGACGGCTGCGGGAGGGCCGTATGAGCAGTTCTTC	CASRTAAGGPYEQFF	15	.	TRBV5-1	TRBJ2-1	TRBD2
TGTGCCAGCAGCTCCACCCCCGGTCAGCCCCAGCATTTT	CASSSTPGQPQHF	13	.	TRBV13	TRBJ1-5	.
TGTGCCTGGAGAGGGACTAGCGGGAGAAACTACAATGAGCAGTTCTTC	CAWRGTSGRNYNEQFF	16	.	TRBV30	TRBJ2-1	TRBD2
TGCGCCAGCAGCTACGATGGCGGATCTAACTATGGCTACACCTTC	CASSYDGGSNYGYTF	15	.	TRBV5-1	TRBJ1-2	.
TGTGCCAGCGGGACTAGCGGGGGGTCTCAAGAGACCCAGTACTTC	CASGTSGGSQETQYF	15	few	TRBV6-1	TRBJ2-5	TRBD2
TGCGCCAGCAGCAATAGCGGGAGGACAGATACGCAGTATTTT	CASSNSGRTDTQYF	14	.	TRBV5-1	TRBJ2-3	TRBD2
TGTGCCAGCAGTTATACGAGCGGGGGCCCCAGGAAGGCCCAGTACTTC	CASSYTSGGPRKAQYF	16	.	TRBV6-5	TRBJ2-5	TRBD2
TGTGCCAGCAGCCGGGGATTGACAACTGAAGCTTTCTTT	CASSRGLTTEAFF	13	.	TRBV7-9	TRBJ1-1	.
TGTGCCAGTAGTCCCGATCGCAGGGGTGGTTCACCCCTCCACTTT	CASSPDRRGGSPLHF	15	.	TRBV19	TRBJ1-6	.
TGTGCCAGCAGCGACCCAACAGGGCCGGACTACGAGCAGTACTTC	CASSDPTGPDYEQYF	15	.	TRBV2	TRBJ2-7	.
TGTGCCAGCAGCTCCCTGGGACAGGGCTTTACCTTT	CASSSLGQGFTF	12	once	TRBV7-9	TRBJ1-6	TRBD1
TGTGCCAGTAGTATAGGGGGACTAGTGATAGATACGCAGTATTTT	CASSIGGLVIDTQYF	15	.	TRBV19	TRBJ2-3	TRBD2
TGTGCCAGCAGTGATCGAGGCCTGGCGAACACTGAAGCTTTCTTT	CASSDRGLANTEAFF	15	once	TRBV6-1	TRBJ1-1	.
TGCGCCAGCAGCCAAGATGCGGGGGGCACCATATATTTT	CASSQDAGGTIYF	13	.	TRBV4-3	TRBJ1-3	.
TGTGCCAGCAGCTTAGCGGCGGGAGGGGCAGATACGCAGTATTTT	CASSLAAGGADTQYF	15	.	TRBV7-8	TRBJ2-3	TRBD2
TGTGCCAGTGGACAGACGGCCTATGAAAAACTGTTTTTT	CASGQTAYEKLFF	13	.	TRBV2	TRBJ1-4	.
TGCGCCAGCAGCTTGGACGGGACAGCCCCTAGCACAGATACGCAGTATTTT	CASSLDGTAPSTDTQYF	17	.	TRBV5-1	TRBJ2-3	TRBD1
TGCGCCAGCAGCCAAGACGGAGGAGGTCGTGACAATGAGCAGTTCTTC	CASSQDGGGRDNEQFF	16	.	TRBV4-3	TRBJ2-1	.
TGCGCCAGCAGTGAACGCGGGGGGGCCGATGAGCAGTTCTTC	CASSERGGADEQFF	14	once	TRBV10-1	TRBJ2-1	TRBD2
TGCAGTGCGCGACTCCAAGCCGAGCAGTACTTC	CSARLQAEQYF	11	.	TRBV20-1	TRBJ2-7	.
TGTGCCAGCAGCTCCTATCCGGGGGACGAGCAGTACTTC	CASSSYPGDEQYF	13	.	TRBV7-6	TRBJ2-7	.